A single sample gave rise to the 21 T cell receptor beta chains below, sequenced in a study of T cells in women clearing cervical HPV infection. Method: immunoSEQ multiplex PCR; TCRdb's copy keeps in-frame clones and lacks some. This table lists some 9,800 clones. The sample comprised blood buffy coat. These receptors were taken from a woman aged 18 to 75 with a cervical HPV16 infection that either progressed to CIN3+ or cleared (not recorded which).

Concerning this clone itself: The read gets to within 3 residues of the CDR3 end, and the germline J gene fills in the rest. The chain uses TRBV29-1 and TRBJ1-2; 8 nucleotides align to TRBD1. V lost 6 bases to trimming and J lost 4 bases; unmatched junction nucleotides: 1. Germline V gene lookup returns CDR1 SQVTM and CDR2 ANQGSEA. This CDR3 spans 11 amino acids. The CDR3 reads CSVGQGYGYTF. CDR3 bases read: TGCAGCGTAGGACAGGGCTATGGC.

Concerning this clone itself: Sequencing ends 3 residues short of the CDR3 end; the germline J gene provides the rest. V and J are TRBV7-8 and TRBJ1-2; no firm D call. Trimming pared 2 bases from V and 4 bases from J, leaving 17 bases between. CDR3 length equals 16 residues. Germline-derived CDR1 and CDR2 are SGHVS and FQNEAQ. CDR3 residues: CASSLLSGRRVYGYTF. The part of the CDR3 DNA that was read is TGTGCCAGCAGCTTATTATCGGGGAGGAGGGTCTATGGC.

A word on this clone: The sequence runs out 3 residues before the end of the CDR3; the remainder is reconstructed from the germline J gene. This chain uses TRBV2 with TRBJ1-6; D unclear. CDR1 and CDR2 (germline): SNHLY, FYNNEI. V was trimmed by 2 bases and J by 5 bases, leaving 19 bases between them. The CDR3 sequence is 18 residues long. This CDR3 reads CASSEPTVTVGHNSPLHF. CDR3 DNA (partial): TGTGCCAGCAGTGAACCCACGGTAACAGTGGGCCATAATTCACCC. Full variable domain (remainder filled in from reference TRBV2 and TRBJ1-6): EPEVTQTPSHQVTQMGQEVILRCVPISNHLYFYWYRQILGQKVEFLVSFYNNEISEKSEIFDDQFSVERPDGSNFTLKIRSTKLEDSAMYFCASSEPTVTVGHNSPLHFGNGTRLTVT.

Concerning this clone itself: Read data end 3 residues before the CDR3 end; the end is taken from the germline J gene. The rearrangement links TRBV18 to TRBJ1-2; D unresolved. CDR1 is KGHSH, CDR2 LQKENI, per germline. The germline V and J ends were trimmed by 3 bases and 4 bases, with 18 bases remaining between them. There are 16 residues in the CDR3. CDR3: CASSPNLLPGTYGYTF. The covered CDR3 bases are TGTGCCAGCTCACCTAACCTTCTCCCAGGAACCTATGGC.

About this clone itself: The CDR3 extends 3 residues past the end of the read, so its final part is completed from the germline J gene. V is TRBV5-1 and J is TRBJ2-3; 15 bases map to TRBD2. The V and J ends lost 3 bases and 4 bases, in that order; junction bases with no gene match: 6. Germline CDR1 is SGHRS and CDR2 is YFSETQ. This CDR3 has 17 amino acids. The sequenced part of the CDR3 DNA is TGCGCCAGCAGCTCCTCACGGACTAGCGGGGGGGCAGATACG. It codes for CASSSSRTSGGADT. The whole CDR3 protein is CASSSSRTSGGADTQYF.

Of note for this clone: The sequenced fragment ends 3 residues before the CDR3 boundary, so the rest is inferred from the germline J gene. V is TRBV2 and J is TRBJ2-3; weak D call: TRBD1 (7 bases). CDR3 size: 14 residues. Germline lookup yields CDR1 SNHLY and CDR2 FYNNEI. V was pared by 6 bases and J by 2 bases, with 12 bases between. The part of the CDR3 DNA that was read is TGTGCCAGCAGCGACAGGGACTCCACAGATACG. Translated, it gives CASSDRDSTDT. The entire CDR3 protein is CASSDRDSTDTQYF.

Details on this clone: The CDR3 goes on 3 residues after the read ends, and that part is filled in from the germline J gene. The gene calls are TRBV20-1 and TRBJ2-3; D remains unclear. Germline assignment: CDR1 DFQATT and CDR2 SNEGSKA (reference sequence). This CDR3 has 13 residues. CDR3 bases read: TGCAGTGCTAGAGATTCCAGAAAAGAGACG. As protein: CSARDSRKET. The whole CDR3 reads CSARDSRKETQYF.

Points on this clone: With the read ending 3 residues before the CDR3 end, the germline J gene is used to fill in that end. The chain couples TRBV7-2 to TRBJ2-3; TRBD2 matches 11 bases. The CDR3 totals 14 residues. CDR1 is SGHTA, CDR2 FQGNSA, per germline. Here the CDR3 reads CASSLEASGGTQYF. The CDR3 bases that were read are TGTGCCAGCAGCTTAGAGGCTAGCGGGGGGACG.

This clone is deemed medium-sized (0.01 to 0.1%) by its frequency. The CDR3 is cut off 3 residues early in the read; its end comes from the germline J gene. The gene calls are TRBV6-2 or TRBV6-3 and TRBJ2-7, with TRBD1 matching 8 bases. V was pared by 7 bases and J by 2 bases, with 4 bases of the junction left unmatched. This CDR3 is built from 13 residues. Germline CDR1 and CDR2: MNHEY and SVGEGT. The part of the CDR3 DNA that was read is TGTGCCAGCATGGCAGGGGGCCCCTACGAG. Amino acids: CASMAGGPYE. The whole CDR3 sequence is CASMAGGPYEQYF.

Remarks on this clone: The sequenced fragment ends 3 residues before the CDR3 boundary, so the rest is inferred from the germline J gene. The J gene is TRBJ1-1, the V gene TRBV2, with 7 bases fitting TRBD1. Per germline, CDR1 SNHLY and CDR2 FYNNEI. There are 13 residues in the CDR3. The ends lost 4 bases at V and 4 bases at J; junction bases unmatched: 3. Incomplete CDR3 DNA: TGTGCCAGCAGTGGACAGGGAACCACTGAA. Translated, it gives CASSGQGTTE. The whole CDR3 region reads CASSGQGTTEAFF.

On this clone itself: The read ends 3 residues early relative to the CDR3; the germline J gene fills the gap. V gene TRBV20-1 combines with J gene TRBJ1-2; maybe TRBD1 (6 bases). V was pared by 6 bases and J by 6 bases, with 14 bases between. CDR3 length equals 12 residues. Per germline, CDR1 DFQATT and CDR2 SNEGSKA (reference sequence). CDR3 bases read: TGCAGTGCGCTTCAGGGGAAAGATGGC. Translated, it gives CSALQGKDG. The complete CDR3 protein is CSALQGKDGYTF.

A word on this clone: Read coverage stops 3 residues before the CDR3 terminus; the germline J gene supplies the remainder. The chain employs TRBV20-1 and TRBJ1-2; D unresolved. CDR1 and CDR2 from the germline V gene are DFQATT and SNEGSKA (reference sequence). Between the trimmed V and J ends, which lost 1 base and 2 bases, there was a span of 5 bases. The CDR3 runs to 12 residues. The DNA read from the CDR3 is TGCAGTGCTAGAGCCGGGAACTATGGC. This codes for CSARAGNYG. The complete CDR3 protein is CSARAGNYGYTF.

As concerns this clone: The read finishes 3 residues shy of the CDR3 end, and the germline J gene is used to complete it. The rearrangement joins TRBV7-9 to TRBJ1-1; no clear D gene. Germline lookup yields CDR1 SEHNR and CDR2 FQNEAQ (reference sequence). The CDR3 runs to 13 residues. The V gene lost 2 bases and the J gene lost 1 base, with 5 bases spanning the gap. The CDR3 loop reads CASSLRANTEAFF. CDR3 DNA (partial): TGTGCCAGCAGCTTAAGGGCGAACACTGAA.

Notes on this clone: The read falls 3 residues short of the CDR3 end, and the missing part is taken from the germline J gene. The chain couples TRBV19 to TRBJ2-3, with 7 nucleotides matching TRBD2. Germline V gene sequence: CDR1 LNHDA, CDR2 SQIVND (reference sequence). The CDR3 spans 13 residues. The CDR3 spells CASSTQRGQPQYF. The sequenced CDR3 bases are TGTGCCAGTAGTACGCAGCGGGGCCAGCCG.

Note on this clone: The CDR3 end is not reached by the read, which stops 3 residues before it; the germline J gene fills it in. The chain combines TRBV10-3 with TRBJ2-6, with unresolved D. This CDR3 spans 13 amino acids. Germline V gives CDR1 ENHRY, CDR2 SYGVKD. V was shortened by 10 bases and J by 1 base, with 8 bases between the two germline ends. The CDR3 reads CATLGSGANVLTF. Incomplete CDR3 DNA: TGTGCCACGTTAGGGTCTGGGGCCAACGTC.

In the case of this clone: The read ends 3 residues before the CDR3 terminus; that terminus is restored from the germline J gene. The chain combines TRBV5-1 with TRBJ2-7; D gene unclear. Germline V CDR1 and CDR2: SGHRS, YFSETQ. CDR3 size: 15 residues. V shed 0 bases and J shed 3 bases, with 13 bases lying between them. The CDR3 bases that were read are TGCGCCAGCAGCTTGGAGGCATCCTCAAACTACGAG. The encoded protein is CASSLEASSNYE. The entire CDR3 reads CASSLEASSNYEQYF.

In regard to this clone: The read gets to within 3 residues of the CDR3 end, and the germline J gene fills in the rest. The chain recombines TRBV5-6 with TRBJ2-7, with 7 bases that match TRBD1. After removal of 4 bases from V and 0 bases from J, the junction contained 4 bases not matched to a gene. Per germline, CDR1 SGHDT and CDR2 YYEEEE. CDR3 length equals 14 residues. The CDR3 reads CASSGDSFSYEQYF. Incomplete CDR3 DNA: TGTGCCAGCAGCGGGGACAGCTTCTCCTACGAG.

As to this clone: The read terminates 3 residues ahead of where the CDR3 ends, so the germline J gene completes it. The V and J genes are TRBV2 and TRBJ1-2; D remains ambiguous. The CDR3 totals 12 residues. Germline V gene lookup returns CDR1 SNHLY and CDR2 FYNNEI. CDR3 residues: CASRVGTDTYTF. The sequenced part of the CDR3 DNA is TGTGCCAGCAGGGTGGGCACAGATACC.

As regards this clone: The read is 3 residues too short to cover the CDR3 end, so that end is filled in from the germline J gene. V gene TRBV6-4 combines with J gene TRBJ2-3; D remains unclear. The germline gives CDR1 MRHNA, CDR2 SNTAGT. Trimming pared 3 bases from V and 1 base from J, leaving 11 bases between. This CDR3 contains 15 residues. Incomplete CDR3 DNA: TGTGCCAGCAGTGATGGCAGTAGGGGCACAGATACG. It yields the protein CASSDGSRGTDT. The entire CDR3 protein reads CASSDGSRGTDTQYF.

With respect to this clone: Sequence at one end of the junction differs from germline and may be a read error. Read coverage stops 3 residues before the CDR3 terminus; the germline J gene supplies the remainder. The chain couples TRBV6-1 to TRBJ1-2; 7 bases are shared with TRBD1. Germline V gene data show CDR1 as MNHNS and CDR2 as SASEGT. The CDR3 spans 13 residues. The CDR3 region is CASREGQVLSYTF. The part of the CDR3 DNA that was read is TGTGCCAGCAGAGAAGGACAGGTCCTGAGC.

Points on this clone: With the read ending 3 residues before the CDR3 end, the germline J gene is used to fill in that end. The rearrangement links TRBV7-6 to TRBJ1-4; D remains unclear. The CDR3 runs 12 residues. V gave up 8 bases and J gave up 3 bases, with 7 bases separating them. The germline V gene encodes CDR1 SGHVS and CDR2 FNYEAQ. The CDR3 DNA, read in part, is TGTGCCAGCGCTCGGTCTAATGAAAAA. Its translation is CASARSNEK. The entire CDR3 protein is CASARSNEKLFF.